These T cell receptor beta chains were read from a single sample in a study of OX40 agonist ivuxolimab in advanced cancers. Sequencing was performed with immunoSEQ multiplex PCR; in TCRdb, only in-frame clones are kept and a portion is missing. The table lists more than 20,000 clones, approximately 86% of them singletons. The starting material was CD4+ or CD8+ T cells sorted from blood, obtained in a trial of the OX40 agonist ivuxolimab. These receptors all come from an adult with an advanced solid tumor such as melanoma, head and neck, liver or kidney cancer. CDR3s include the opening cysteine and the closing phenylalanine or tryptophan. Each record gives: V gene, clone size, J gene, D gene, CDR3 DNA, CDR3 protein. The D gene is left open where the match is weak. Clone size, where shown, is once, few, many, or a class for clones that have expanded.

v_gene: TRBV4-1; abundance: NA; j_gene: TRBJ2-7; d_gene: NA; CDR3nt: TGCGCCAGCAGCCAAGTGGAGGAGGTTCGGGCCTACGAGCAGTACTTC; CDR3aa: CASSQVEEVRAYEQYF
v_gene: TRBV9; abundance: NA; j_gene: TRBJ1-4; d_gene: TRBD1; CDR3nt: TGTGCCAGCGCCGGGACAGAGAATGAAAAACTGTTTTTT; CDR3aa: CASAGTENEKLFF
v_gene: TRBV14; abundance: NA; j_gene: TRBJ2-1; d_gene: NA; CDR3nt: TGTGCCAGCAGCCGGTGGGCGCCTAGGACCAGGGCATTTGAGCAGTTCTTC; CDR3aa: CASSRWAPRTRAFEQFF
v_gene: TRBV11-3; abundance: NA; j_gene: TRBJ2-7; d_gene: TRBD2; CDR3nt: TGTGCCAGCAGCCCCCTGGAGCGGGAGGCCATATACGAGCAGTACTTC; CDR3aa: CASSPLEREAIYEQYF
v_gene: TRBV19; abundance: NA; j_gene: TRBJ2-3; d_gene: NA; CDR3nt: TGTGCCAGTAGTATCTACCTTCATGGGGATACGCAGTATTTT; CDR3aa: CASSIYLHGDTQYF
v_gene: TRBV6-1; abundance: NA; j_gene: TRBJ2-7; d_gene: TRBD1; CDR3nt: TGTGCCAGCAGTGAATGGGGGGGACAGGGGACTTACGAGCAGTACTTC; CDR3aa: CASSEWGGQGTYEQYF
v_gene: TRBV9; abundance: NA; j_gene: TRBJ2-7; d_gene: NA; CDR3nt: TGTGCCAGCAGCGCCTCCGGGACGGACTACGAGCAGTACTTC; CDR3aa: CASSASGTDYEQYF
v_gene: TRBV7-9; abundance: NA; j_gene: TRBJ2-2; d_gene: TRBD1; CDR3nt: TGTGCCAGTAGGGGACAGGCCGGCACCGGGGAGCTGTTTTTT; CDR3aa: CASRGQAGTGELFF
v_gene: TRBV11-2; abundance: once; j_gene: TRBJ2-2; d_gene: NA; CDR3nt: TGTGCCAGCAGCCACTGGGGCGGGTTGAACACCGGGGAGCTGTTTTTT; CDR3aa: CASSHWGGLNTGELFF
v_gene: TRBV6-6; abundance: NA; j_gene: TRBJ2-2; d_gene: TRBD2; CDR3nt: TGTGCCAGCATTGCCGGGACTAGCGGCACCGGGGAGCTGTTTTTT; CDR3aa: CASIAGTSGTGELFF